Listed below are T cell receptor beta chains from one sample, sequenced in a study of OX40 agonist ivuxolimab in advanced cancers. Clones were read by immunoSEQ multiplex PCR, and TCRdb kept only the in-frame ones, dropping some. The table records over 60,000 clones, around 89% of them present only once. The material was CD4+ or CD8+ T cells sorted from blood, obtained in a trial of the OX40 agonist ivuxolimab. The origin of the receptors is an adult with an advanced solid tumor such as melanoma, head and neck, liver or kidney cancer. CDR3s include the opening cysteine and the closing phenylalanine or tryptophan. The D gene is left open where the match is weak. For some rows the clone size is stated as once, few or many, or as a class when expanded; others skip it.

d_gene: -
j_gene: TRBJ2-5
abundance: -
v_gene: TRBV19
len: 15
CDR3aa: CASSPRTARGETQYF
CDR3nt: TGTGCCAGTAGTCCCCGGACGGCTCGGGGAGAGACCCAGTACTTC

d_gene: TRBD1
j_gene: TRBJ1-5
abundance: -
v_gene: TRBV4-2
len: 13
CDR3aa: CASSLDRVQPQHF
CDR3nt: TGTGCCAGCAGCCTAGACAGGGTACAGCCCCAGCATTTT

d_gene: -
j_gene: TRBJ2-3
abundance: -
v_gene: TRBV2
len: 16
CDR3aa: CASSDLIPPSTDTQYF
CDR3nt: TGTGCCAGCAGTGATCTGATACCCCCTAGCACAGATACGCAGTATTTT

d_gene: TRBD1
j_gene: TRBJ2-1
abundance: -
v_gene: TRBV7-9
len: 15
CDR3aa: CASSSSWTGYNEQFF
CDR3nt: TGTGCCAGCAGCTCTTCCTGGACAGGCTACAATGAGCAGTTCTTC

d_gene: -
j_gene: TRBJ2-1
abundance: once
v_gene: TRBV30
len: 13
CDR3aa: CAWSPTALNEQFF
CDR3nt: TGTGCCTGGAGCCCAACAGCCTTAAATGAGCAGTTCTTC

d_gene: TRBD1
j_gene: TRBJ2-4
abundance: -
v_gene: TRBV2
len: 18
CDR3aa: CASNERGTDNIAKNIQYF
CDR3nt: TGTGCCAGCAATGAAAGGGGGACAGATAATATAGCCAAAAACATTCAGTACTTC

d_gene: -
j_gene: TRBJ1-1
abundance: -
v_gene: TRBV18
len: 13
CDR3aa: CASSRIEDTEAFF
CDR3nt: TGTGCCAGCTCTCGAATCGAGGACACTGAAGCTTTCTTT

d_gene: -
j_gene: TRBJ1-4
abundance: medium-sized
v_gene: TRBV10-3
len: 15
CDR3aa: CAISDSGTLGEKLFF
CDR3nt: TGTGCCATCAGTGATTCGGGAACCCTGGGGGAAAAACTGTTTTTT

d_gene: TRBD1
j_gene: TRBJ1-5
abundance: -
v_gene: TRBV2
len: 12
CDR3aa: CASGQANQPQHF
CDR3nt: TGTGCCAGCGGACAGGCAAATCAGCCCCAGCATTTT

d_gene: TRBD1
j_gene: TRBJ1-1
abundance: -
v_gene: TRBV14
len: 15
CDR3aa: CASSQIQGMNTEAFF
CDR3nt: TGTGCCAGCAGCCAGATACAGGGGATGAACACTGAAGCTTTCTTT

d_gene: -
j_gene: TRBJ1-5
abundance: once
v_gene: TRBV6-5
len: 13
CDR3aa: CASSSHSNQPQHF
CDR3nt: TGTGCCAGCAGTTCCCATAGCAATCAGCCCCAGCATTTT

d_gene: TRBD2
j_gene: TRBJ2-2
abundance: -
v_gene: TRBV2
len: 15
CDR3aa: CASRQASGNTGELFF
CDR3nt: TGTGCCAGCAGGCAGGCTAGCGGAAACACCGGGGAGCTGTTTTTT

d_gene: -
j_gene: TRBJ2-7
abundance: -
v_gene: TRBV11-2
len: 15
CDR3aa: CASSRIRDLRGEQYF
CDR3nt: TGTGCCAGCAGCAGAATCCGGGACCTACGAGGCGAGCAGTACTTC

d_gene: -
j_gene: TRBJ1-6
abundance: -
v_gene: TRBV28
len: 14
CDR3aa: CASSLTRTASPLHF
CDR3nt: TGTGCCAGCAGTTTAACCAGGACAGCTTCACCCCTCCACTTT

d_gene: TRBD2
j_gene: TRBJ2-1
abundance: -
v_gene: TRBV11-3
len: 17
CDR3aa: CASSLELLAGGPNEQFF
CDR3nt: TGTGCCAGCAGCCTAGAGCTACTAGCGGGAGGGCCGAATGAGCAGTTCTTC

d_gene: -
j_gene: TRBJ2-1
abundance: -
v_gene: TRBV6-6
len: 13
CDR3aa: CASSSPTGNEQFF
CDR3nt: TGTGCCAGCAGTTCCCCGACAGGCAATGAGCAGTTCTTC

d_gene: -
j_gene: TRBJ2-7
abundance: -
v_gene: TRBV28
len: 14
CDR3aa: CASSLKTPAYEQYF
CDR3nt: TGTGCCAGCAGTTTAAAAACGCCAGCTTACGAGCAGTACTTC

d_gene: TRBD2
j_gene: TRBJ2-1
abundance: -
v_gene: TRBV5-1
len: 12
CDR3aa: CASSLGRGEQFF
CDR3nt: TGCGCCAGCAGCTTGGGGCGGGGGGAGCAGTTCTTC

d_gene: TRBD2
j_gene: TRBJ2-5
abundance: -
v_gene: TRBV5-1
len: 14
CDR3aa: CASSPGGGQETQYF
CDR3nt: TGCGCCAGCAGCCCCGGGGGGGGGCAAGAGACCCAGTACTTC

d_gene: TRBD1
j_gene: TRBJ2-5
abundance: -
v_gene: TRBV30
len: 14
CDR3aa: CAWTRTGAGETQYF
CDR3nt: TGTGCCTGGACTCGGACAGGGGCTGGGGAGACCCAGTACTTC

d_gene: -
j_gene: TRBJ2-7
abundance: -
v_gene: TRBV14
len: 16
CDR3aa: CASSLTGSPPQYEQYF
CDR3nt: TGTGCCAGCAGCCTGACAGGATCACCCCCTCAATACGAGCAGTACTTC

d_gene: -
j_gene: TRBJ1-3
abundance: -
v_gene: TRBV6-1
len: 15
CDR3aa: CASSEAGGYGNTIYF
CDR3nt: TGTGCCAGCAGTGAAGCGGGAGGGTATGGAAACACCATATATTTT

d_gene: -
j_gene: TRBJ2-1
abundance: once
v_gene: TRBV9
len: 14
CDR3aa: CASSNGLSYNEQFF
CDR3nt: TGTGCCAGCAGCAATGGGCTTTCCTACAATGAGCAGTTCTTC

d_gene: -
j_gene: TRBJ2-1
abundance: -
v_gene: TRBV14
len: 13
CDR3aa: CASSQDTAVRQFF
CDR3nt: TGTGCCAGCAGCCAAGACACGGCTGTGCGGCAGTTCTTC

d_gene: TRBD1
j_gene: TRBJ2-1
abundance: -
v_gene: TRBV7-7
len: 16
CDR3aa: CASSLEDRGGYNEQFF
CDR3nt: TGTGCTAGCAGCTTAGAGGACAGGGGGGGCTACAATGAGCAGTTCTTC

d_gene: -
j_gene: TRBJ2-2
abundance: -
v_gene: TRBV5-1
len: 14
CDR3aa: CASSRGENTGELFF
CDR3nt: TGCGCCAGCAGTAGGGGGGAGAACACCGGGGAGCTGTTTTTT

d_gene: -
j_gene: TRBJ2-6
abundance: -
v_gene: TRBV5-5
len: 18
CDR3aa: CASSLVFRQGSGANVLTF
CDR3nt: TGTGCCAGCAGCTTGGTATTTCGGCAGGGATCTGGGGCCAACGTCCTGACTTTC

d_gene: -
j_gene: TRBJ1-2
abundance: -
v_gene: TRBV5-4
len: 15
CDR3aa: CASSLDGGRPYGYTF
CDR3nt: TGTGCCAGCAGCTTGGATGGGGGGCGCCCCTATGGCTACACCTTC

d_gene: -
j_gene: TRBJ2-1
abundance: -
v_gene: TRBV5-4
len: 15
CDR3aa: CASSPNTGTYNEQFF
CDR3nt: TGTGCCAGCAGCCCAAACACCGGAACCTACAATGAGCAGTTCTTC

d_gene: -
j_gene: TRBJ2-3
abundance: -
v_gene: TRBV25-1
len: 12
CDR3aa: CASSSSTDTQYF
CDR3nt: TGTGCCAGCAGTAGTAGCACAGATACGCAGTATTTT

d_gene: -
j_gene: TRBJ1-2
abundance: few
v_gene: TRBV19
len: 13
CDR3aa: CASSIARVAGYTF
CDR3nt: TGTGCCAGTAGTATAGCTAGGGTGGCTGGCTACACCTTC

d_gene: TRBD2
j_gene: TRBJ2-5
abundance: -
v_gene: TRBV6-5
len: 13
CDR3aa: CASRGSGGETQYF
CDR3nt: TGTGCCAGCAGGGGGAGCGGGGGAGAGACCCAGTACTTC

d_gene: -
j_gene: TRBJ1-1
abundance: -
v_gene: TRBV5-1
len: 16
CDR3aa: CASSLDAGGTPTEAFF
CDR3nt: TGCGCCAGCAGCTTGGATGCTGGGGGTACCCCCACTGAAGCTTTCTTT

d_gene: -
j_gene: TRBJ2-5
abundance: -
v_gene: TRBV2
len: 15
CDR3aa: CASSLGGLETETQYF
CDR3nt: TGTGCCAGCAGCCTTGGGGGGCTTGAAACAGAGACCCAGTACTTC

d_gene: -
j_gene: TRBJ2-2
abundance: -
v_gene: TRBV9
len: 13
CDR3aa: CASSSSPTGELFF
CDR3nt: TGTGCCAGCAGCTCCAGCCCCACCGGGGAGCTGTTTTTT

d_gene: TRBD2
j_gene: TRBJ2-4
abundance: -
v_gene: TRBV4-1
len: 16
CDR3aa: CASSQEEAGGPNIQYF
CDR3nt: TGCGCCAGCAGCCAAGAAGAGGCGGGAGGGCCAAACATTCAGTACTTC

d_gene: TRBD2
j_gene: TRBJ2-1
abundance: -
v_gene: TRBV9
len: 17
CDR3aa: CASSPPVGRRQYNEQFF
CDR3nt: TGTGCCAGCAGCCCACCAGTCGGGAGGCGACAGTACAATGAGCAGTTCTTC

d_gene: TRBD1
j_gene: TRBJ2-5
abundance: -
v_gene: TRBV27
len: 14
CDR3aa: CASSFWAGGETQYF
CDR3nt: TGTGCCAGCAGTTTTTGGGCAGGGGGTGAGACCCAGTACTTC

d_gene: TRBD1
j_gene: TRBJ2-3
abundance: -
v_gene: TRBV5-1
len: 15
CDR3aa: CASSLGDRDADTQYF
CDR3nt: TGCGCCAGCAGCTTGGGGGACAGGGATGCAGATACGCAGTATTTT

d_gene: TRBD1
j_gene: TRBJ2-6
abundance: -
v_gene: TRBV7-9
len: 18
CDR3aa: CASSSRQGGFAGANVLTF
CDR3nt: TGTGCCAGCAGCTCAAGACAGGGGGGTTTCGCTGGGGCCAACGTCCTGACTTTC

d_gene: -
j_gene: TRBJ2-1
abundance: once
v_gene: TRBV5-1
len: 15
CDR3aa: CASSLTGSSYNEQFF
CDR3nt: TGCGCCAGCAGCTTAACAGGGAGCTCCTACAATGAGCAGTTCTTC

d_gene: -
j_gene: TRBJ2-2
abundance: -
v_gene: TRBV1
len: 18
CDR3aa: CTSSSGTSGGGDTGELFF
CDR3nt: TGCACCAGCAGCTCCGGGACTAGCGGGGGAGGGGACACCGGGGAGCTGTTTTTT

d_gene: -
j_gene: TRBJ1-2
abundance: -
v_gene: TRBV30
len: 13
CDR3aa: CAWSVGALGGYTF
CDR3nt: TGTGCCTGGAGTGTAGGGGCGCTCGGCGGCTACACCTTC

d_gene: -
j_gene: TRBJ2-5
abundance: -
v_gene: TRBV5-1
len: 16
CDR3aa: CASSLVLGGSQETQYF
CDR3nt: TGCGCCAGCAGCTTGGTATTAGGTGGTAGCCAAGAGACCCAGTACTTC

d_gene: TRBD1
j_gene: TRBJ2-7
abundance: -
v_gene: TRBV11-2
len: 17
CDR3aa: CASSWATGQGPFYEQYF
CDR3nt: TGTGCCAGCAGCTGGGCTACGGGACAGGGCCCATTCTACGAGCAGTACTTC

d_gene: TRBD1
j_gene: TRBJ1-2
abundance: -
v_gene: TRBV5-4
len: 15
CDR3aa: CASSPPGGSTYGYTF
CDR3nt: TGTGCCAGCAGCCCCCCAGGGGGGTCGACCTATGGCTACACCTTC

d_gene: TRBD2
j_gene: TRBJ2-1
abundance: -
v_gene: TRBV5-6
len: 17
CDR3aa: CASSSRTSGGARNEQFF
CDR3nt: TGTGCCAGCAGCTCTAGGACTAGCGGGGGGGCTCGGAATGAGCAGTTCTTC

d_gene: -
j_gene: TRBJ1-3
abundance: -
v_gene: TRBV21-1
len: 16
CDR3aa: CASSKGRGHPGNTIYF
CDR3nt: TGTGCCAGCAGCAAAGGAAGGGGGCACCCTGGAAACACCATATATTTT

d_gene: -
j_gene: TRBJ2-7
abundance: -
v_gene: TRBV5-1
len: 14
CDR3aa: CASSFRTKGYEQYF
CDR3nt: TGCGCCAGCAGCTTCAGAACGAAAGGCTACGAGCAGTACTTC

d_gene: -
j_gene: TRBJ1-4
abundance: -
v_gene: TRBV15
len: 16
CDR3aa: CATEGARQGQDEKLFF
CDR3nt: TGTGCCACCGAAGGGGCAAGGCAGGGTCAGGATGAAAAACTGTTTTTT

d_gene: TRBD1
j_gene: TRBJ1-1
abundance: once
v_gene: TRBV2
len: 13
CDR3aa: CASRDRMNTEAFF
CDR3nt: TGTGCCAGCAGGGACAGGATGAACACTGAAGCTTTCTTT

d_gene: -
j_gene: TRBJ1-5
abundance: -
v_gene: TRBV19
len: 13
CDR3aa: CASSKTANQPQHF
CDR3nt: TGTGCCAGTAGTAAAACGGCCAATCAGCCCCAGCATTTT

d_gene: -
j_gene: TRBJ1-2
abundance: -
v_gene: TRBV9
len: 13
CDR3aa: CASSAPGRYGYTF
CDR3nt: TGTGCCAGCAGCGCCCCCGGACGGTATGGCTACACCTTC

d_gene: -
j_gene: TRBJ2-6
abundance: few
v_gene: TRBV7-3
len: 17
CDR3aa: CASSLKAPVSGANVLTF
CDR3nt: TGTGCCAGCAGCTTAAAAGCTCCGGTCTCTGGGGCCAACGTCCTGACTTTC

d_gene: -
j_gene: TRBJ2-5
abundance: -
v_gene: TRBV15
len: 13
CDR3aa: CATSPRPEETQYF
CDR3nt: TGTGCCACTAGTCCCCGGCCGGAAGAGACCCAGTACTTC

d_gene: -
j_gene: TRBJ1-2
abundance: -
v_gene: TRBV14
len: 16
CDR3aa: CASSQVTQGSYYGHTF
CDR3nt: TGTGCCAGCAGCCAAGTTACCCAGGGATCATACTATGGCCACACCTTC

d_gene: TRBD1
j_gene: TRBJ1-4
abundance: -
v_gene: TRBV11-2
len: 14
CDR3aa: CATRRDRVDEKLFF
CDR3nt: TGTGCCACCCGAAGGGACAGGGTTGATGAAAAACTGTTTTTT

d_gene: TRBD2
j_gene: TRBJ2-7
abundance: -
v_gene: TRBV19
len: 14
CDR3aa: CASSILAGVYEQYF
CDR3nt: TGTGCCAGTAGTATCCTAGCGGGAGTGTACGAGCAGTACTTC

d_gene: -
j_gene: TRBJ1-5
abundance: -
v_gene: TRBV11-2
len: 14
CDR3aa: CASSLAGVGQPQHF
CDR3nt: TGTGCCAGCAGTCTAGCAGGGGTGGGCCAGCCCCAGCATTTT

d_gene: TRBD2
j_gene: TRBJ2-2
abundance: -
v_gene: TRBV5-4
len: 16
CDR3aa: CASSRGLAGGTGELFF
CDR3nt: TGTGCCAGCAGCCGGGGGCTAGCGGGAGGCACCGGGGAGCTGTTTTTT